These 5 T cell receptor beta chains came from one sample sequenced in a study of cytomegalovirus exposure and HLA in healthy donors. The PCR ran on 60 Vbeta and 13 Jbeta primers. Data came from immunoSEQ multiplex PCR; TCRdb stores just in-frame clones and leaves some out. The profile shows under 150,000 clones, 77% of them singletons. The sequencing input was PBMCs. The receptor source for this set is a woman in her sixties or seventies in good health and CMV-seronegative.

For the CDR3, the DNA is TGTGCCAGCAGTCCCATTTCCCCTAACAGGGGTAGCACAGATACGCAGTATTTT. Protein sequence: CASSPISPNRGSTDTQYF. The chain recombines TRBV28 with TRBJ2-3; 7 bases align to TRBD1. This CDR3 contains 18 residues. Per the germline V gene, CDR1 is MDHEN and CDR2 is SYDVKM. V dropped 5 bases and J dropped 0; count of bases not matched to a gene: 14.

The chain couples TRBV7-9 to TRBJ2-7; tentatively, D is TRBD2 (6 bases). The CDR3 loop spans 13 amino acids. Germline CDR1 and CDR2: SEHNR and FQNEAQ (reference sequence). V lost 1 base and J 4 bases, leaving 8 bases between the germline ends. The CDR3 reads CASSLVGLYEQYF. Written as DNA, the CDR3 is TGTGCCAGCAGCTTAGTGGGACTTTACGAGCAGTACTTC.

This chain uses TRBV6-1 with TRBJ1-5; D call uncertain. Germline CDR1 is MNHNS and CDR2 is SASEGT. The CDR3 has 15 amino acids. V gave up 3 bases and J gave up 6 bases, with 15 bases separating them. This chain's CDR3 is CASSEHTQFFQPQHF. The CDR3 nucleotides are TGTGCCAGCAGTGAGCACACCCAATTCTTTCAGCCCCAGCATTTT.

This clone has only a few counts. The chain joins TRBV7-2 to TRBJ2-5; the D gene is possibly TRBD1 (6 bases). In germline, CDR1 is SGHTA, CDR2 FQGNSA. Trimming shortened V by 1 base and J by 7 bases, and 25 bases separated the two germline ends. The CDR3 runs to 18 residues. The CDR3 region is CASSLGASSTGSMGTQYF. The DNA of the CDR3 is TGTGCCAGCAGCTTAGGGGCCTCCTCAACAGGGAGCATGGGGACCCAGTACTTC.

CDR3 protein: CASSLGQLRYNEQFF. The CDR3 nucleotides read TGTGCCAGCAGCTTAGGACAATTACGGTACAATGAGCAGTTCTTC. V usage is TRBV11-2 and J usage is TRBJ2-1; no clear D gene. The CDR3 sequence is 15 residues long. Germline CDR1 and CDR2: SGHAT and FQNNGV. Trimming pared 1 base from V and 4 bases from J, leaving 11 bases between.